The 32 T cell receptor beta chains presented below share a single source sample, sequenced in a study of blood T cell repertoires in COVID-19. Using immunoSEQ multiplex PCR, the repertoire was profiled, and TCRdb retains in-frame clones only, with some absent. This table holds around 140,000 clones, 65% to 90% found once. Sequences were obtained from peripheral blood. The receptors come from a man aged 55-75 years with active or convalescent COVID-19.

This sequence joins TRBV7-2 and TRBJ2-1; D unresolved. CDR3 length: 14 residues. The germline V and J ends were trimmed by 5 bases and 6 bases, with 14 bases remaining between them. Looked up from germline, CDR1 is SGHTA and CDR2 is FQGNSA. CDR3: CASSPPTVVNEQFF. The CDR3 DNA sequence: TGTGCCAGCAGCCCGCCCACAGTAGTCAATGAGCAGTTCTTC. Looking up the rest from reference TRBV7-2 and TRBJ2-1 gives the full variable domain: GAGVSQSPSNKVTEKGKDVELRCDPISGHTALYWYRQSLGQGLEFLIYFQGNSAPDKSGLPSDRFSAERTGGSVSTLTIQRTQQEDSAVYLCASSPPTVVNEQFFGPGTRLTVL.

The V gene is TRBV6-1, the J gene TRBJ2-5; 8 nucleotides align to TRBD2. CDR1 and CDR2 from the germline V gene are MNHNS and SASEGT. Losses at the gene ends were 2 bases for V and 4 bases for J; bases not matched to a gene: 3. The CDR3 extends over 14 amino acids. The CDR3 bases are TGTGCCAGCAGTGAACTAGCGGGTCGAGAGACCCAGTACTTC. Amino acids: CASSELAGRETQYF.

This clone was seen more than once but under ten times. The chain carries TRBV14 and TRBJ2-5, with TRBD1 matching 9 bases. The CDR3 spans 16 residues. Trimming took 4 bases from V and 2 from J; bases not matched to a gene: 8. In germline, CDR1 is SGHDN, CDR2 FVKESK. CDR3 nucleotide sequence: TGTGCCAGCAGCCTGGGGACAGGGAGGTGGCAAGAGACCCAGTACTTC. It translates to CASSLGTGRWQETQYF.

The chain carries TRBV5-1 and TRBJ2-2; TRBD1 might be the D (6 bases). The CDR3 totals 17 residues. The V end lost 0 bases, the J end lost 2 bases, and 14 bases lay between the germline ends. Germline V gives CDR1 SGHRS, CDR2 YFSETQ. This CDR3 reads CASSLGHRDINTGELFF. CDR3 coding DNA: TGCGCCAGCAGCTTGGGCCACCGGGACATTAACACCGGGGAGCTGTTTTTT.

This chain uses TRBV14 with TRBJ1-2, with D tentatively TRBD1 (6 bases). Germline loops: CDR1 SGHDN, CDR2 FVKESK. V was pared by 4 bases and J by 0 bases, with 12 bases between. The CDR3 loop spans 15 amino acids. CDR3 sequence (DNA): TGTGCCAGCAGCCGAAACAGGGCGCCTAACTATGGCTACACCTTC. Residues: CASSRNRAPNYGYTF.

This clone was detected many times. The rearrangement links TRBV4-1 to TRBJ1-4; weak D call: TRBD1 (6 bases). This CDR3 has 15 residues. The germline V gene encodes CDR1 MGHRA and CDR2 YSYEKL. V was pared by 0 bases and J by 5 bases, with 10 bases between. CDR3 protein: CASSQDWTVNEKLFF. The CDR3 DNA reads as TGCGCCAGCAGCCAAGATTGGACAGTGAATGAAAAACTGTTTTTT.

This chain connects TRBV25-1 to TRBJ1-2, with D maybe TRBD1 (6 bases). The V and J ends lost 10 bases and 4 bases respectively, with 25 bases between them. The germline V gene encodes CDR1 MGHDK and CDR2 SYGVNS. This CDR3 has 16 residues. Here the CDR3 DNA reads TGTGCCACCACTTTAAACCGGGACACCGCACGCTATGGCTACACCTTC. Translation: CATTLNRDTARYGYTF.

The chain couples TRBV18 to TRBJ2-7, with 10 positions matching TRBD1. This CDR3 has 20 amino acids. Germline V gene data show CDR1 as KGHSH and CDR2 as LQKENI. The junction had 14 bases not matched to a gene; V was cut back by 0 bases and J by 0 bases. The CDR3 here is CASSPPRSGAGQGRSYEQYF. In DNA form, the CDR3 reads TGTGCCAGCTCACCACCCCGCTCCGGGGCGGGACAGGGGCGCTCCTACGAGCAGTACTTC.

V gene TRBV6-2 or TRBV6-3 combines with J gene TRBJ2-3; 7 bases are shared with TRBD1. V dropped 6 bases and J dropped 3; count of bases not matched to a gene: 3. CDR1 and CDR2 from the germline V gene are MNHEY and SVGEGT. There are 13 residues in the CDR3. The CDR3 DNA reads as TGTGCCAGCAGCCGGGACAGAACAGATACGCAGTATTTT. Translating gives CASSRDRTDTQYF.

The V gene is TRBV27, the J gene TRBJ2-1; TRBD2 matches at 7 bases. V was clipped by 4 bases and J by 5 bases; unmatched bases: 5. The length of the CDR3 is 14 residues. Germline V gene sequence: CDR1 MNHEY, CDR2 SMNVEV (reference sequence). CDR3 amino acids: CASSSVGGDNEQFF. DNA of the CDR3: TGTGCCAGCAGTTCGGTGGGAGGGGACAATGAGCAGTTCTTC.

The rearrangement links TRBV19 to TRBJ1-6; 7 bases match TRBD1. Germline values: CDR1 LNHDA, CDR2 SQIVND (reference sequence). This CDR3 has 14 residues. The V segment lost 5 bases and the J segment 9 bases; nucleotides outside the gene matches: 7. CDR3 loop: CASSYDRVSSPLHF. As DNA, the CDR3 is TGTGCCAGTAGTTACGACAGGGTGAGTTCACCCCTCCACTTT. Using reference TRBV19 and TRBJ1-6 for the parts outside the CDR3, the full variable domain is DGGITQSPKYLFRKEGQNVTLSCEQNLNHDAMYWYRQDPGQGLRLIYYSQIVNDFQKGDIAEGYSVSREKKESFPLTVTSAQKNPTAFYLCASSYDRVSSPLHFGNGTRLTVT.

In this sample, this clone turned up once. The chain is built from TRBV18 and TRBJ2-5; 9 bases line up with TRBD1. Trimming removed 4 bases from V and 7 bases from J; junction bases left unmatched: 7. Germline V gene data show CDR1 as KGHSH and CDR2 as LQKENI. The CDR3 totals 14 residues. CDR3 nucleotides: TGTGCCAGCTCACGGACAGGGGAATACGGGACCCAGTACTTC. Translating it yields CASSRTGEYGTQYF.

This clone was observed once. The chain has TRBV9 and TRBJ2-1, with 8 bases matching TRBD2. CDR1 SGDLS and CDR2 YYNGEE come from the germline V gene. The junction had 5 bases not matched to a gene; V was cut back by 4 bases and J by 2 bases. The length of the CDR3 is 15 residues. The CDR3 nucleotides are TGTGCCAGCAGCTTTACTAGCGGAGCCTACAATGAGCAGTTCTTC. Translation gives CASSFTSGAYNEQFF. The full variable domain, its missing parts supplied by reference TRBV9 and TRBJ2-1, is DSGVTQTPKHLITATGQRVTLRCSPRSGDLSVYWYQQSLDQGLQFLIQYYNGEERAKGNILERFSAQQFPDLHSELNLSSLELGDSALYFCASSFTSGAYNEQFFGPGTRLTVL.

The count of this clone is one. This CDR3 is CASSLEALAGEEQFF. The CDR3 DNA reads as TGTGCCAGCAGCTTAGAAGCACTAGCGGGGGAGGAGCAGTTCTTC. V and J are TRBV11-2 and TRBJ2-1; 11 bases fit TRBD2. This CDR3 is 15 amino acids long. J lost 10 bases, V lost 0 bases, and 5 bases had no gene match. Germline values: CDR1 SGHAT, CDR2 FQNNGV.

This clone was recorded a few times. The chain carries TRBV19 and TRBJ1-2; D remains ambiguous. This CDR3 has 15 residues. V dropped 1 base and J dropped 3 bases, with 12 bases sitting between them. The V gene's germline CDR1 is LNHDA and CDR2 SQIVND (reference sequence). CDR3 loop: CASSIVRSQDYGYTF. In nucleotides, the CDR3 is TGTGCCAGTAGTATAGTAAGGAGCCAAGACTATGGCTACACCTTC.

The genes are TRBV5-1 and TRBJ1-2; no clear D gene. This CDR3 contains 15 residues. CDR1 and CDR2 (germline): SGHRS, YFSETQ. V was shortened by 0 bases and J by 0 bases, with 9 bases between the two germline ends. The CDR3 DNA reads TGCGCCAGCAGCTTGGATGGCGGTCCTAACTATGGCTACACCTTC. Translated: CASSLDGGPNYGYTF.

Only a few counts were recorded for this clone. The rearrangement joins TRBV3-1 (or the pseudogene TRBV3-2) to TRBJ1-2; TRBD1 matches at 10 bases. V gave up 6 bases and J gave up 7 bases; unmatched junction bases: 8. CDR3 length: 14 residues. Germline V gene lookup returns CDR1 LGHDT and CDR2 YNNKEL (reference sequence). The CDR3 DNA reads TGTGCCAGCAGATCTAGACAGGGGGCGTCTGGCTACACCTTC. Residues: CASRSRQGASGYTF.

The chain uses TRBV6-1 and TRBJ2-2, with a tentative D call TRBD1 (6 bases). Germline V gene sequence: CDR1 MNHNS, CDR2 SASEGT. Trimming stripped 3 bases from V and 2 bases from J, with 10 bases between. The length of the CDR3 is 15 residues. The CDR3 region is CASSEDRRNTGELFF. In nucleotides, the CDR3 is TGTGCCAGCAGTGAGGACAGAAGAAACACCGGGGAGCTGTTTTTT.

The chain carries TRBV11-2 and TRBJ2-2; the match to TRBD2 covers 8 bases. The CDR3 consists of 17 residues. The V and J ends lost 1 base and 4 bases, in that order; junction bases with no gene match: 8. In germline, CDR1 is SGHAT, CDR2 FQNNGV. CDR3 coding DNA: TGTGCCAGCAGCTTAGTCTGGCGTAGCGGGGTCACCGGGGAGCTGTTTTTT. Translation gives CASSLVWRSGVTGELFF. Full variable domain (missing parts from reference TRBV11-2 and TRBJ2-2): EAGVAQSPRYKIIEKRQSVAFWCNPISGHATLYWYQQILGQGPKLLIQFQNNGVVDDSQLPKDRFSAERLKGVDSTLKIQPAKLEDSAVYLCASSLVWRSGVTGELFFGEGSRLTVL.

The chain has TRBV27 and TRBJ2-7; D is unresolved. The germline V and J ends were trimmed by 2 bases and 3 bases, with 8 bases remaining between them. In germline, CDR1 is MNHEY, CDR2 SMNVEV (reference sequence). This CDR3 is 13 amino acids long. CDR3 nucleotide sequence: TGTGCCAGCAGTTTACGCGGAAACTACGAGCAGTACGTC. Its translation: CASSLRGNYEQYV.

The chain couples TRBV19 to TRBJ2-2, with 8 positions matching TRBD2. The CDR3 spans 15 residues. Germline assignment: CDR1 LNHDA and CDR2 SQIVND (reference sequence). The V and J ends lost 9 bases and 0 bases, in that order; junction bases with no gene match: 6. The CDR3 region has the DNA TGTGCCAGCGCAATTAGCGGGGCGAACACCGGGGAGCTGTTTTTT. This encodes CASAISGANTGELFF.

This clone occurred once. In DNA form, the CDR3 reads TGTGCCATCAGTGACTTGGTTGGCCGATACAATGAGCAGTTCTTC. Its protein is CAISDLVGRYNEQFF. The chain employs TRBV10-3 and TRBJ2-1; D gene unclear. The V end lost 3 bases, the J end lost 4 bases, and 13 bases lay between the germline ends. The germline V gene has CDR1 ENHRY and CDR2 SYGVKD. The CDR3 is 15 residues long.

The chain combines TRBV11-2 with TRBJ2-1; no reliable D call. Germline V CDR1 and CDR2: SGHAT, FQNNGV. The V end lost 1 base, the J end lost 9 bases, and 10 bases lay between the germline ends. The CDR3 totals 13 residues. DNA of the CDR3: TGTGCCAGCAGCTTAGTTCCCGTGAGTGAGCAGTTCTTC. Translating gives CASSLVPVSEQFF.

J is TRBJ2-5 and V is TRBV4-3, with unresolved D. The CDR3 extends over 13 amino acids. V gave up 2 bases and J gave up 5 bases, with 9 bases separating them. Germline V gene data show CDR1 as LGHNA and CDR2 as YSLEER. CDR3 sequence (DNA): TGCGCCAGCAGCCAAATTCTTCTGGAGACCCAGTACTTC. Translation gives CASSQILLETQYF.

This chain uses TRBV29-1 with TRBJ1-3; 8 positions match TRBD1. There are 17 residues in the CDR3. Germline CDR1 reads SQVTM; CDR2 reads ANQGSEA. The junction had 13 bases not matched to a gene; V was cut back by 2 bases and J by 4 bases. The CDR3 DNA follows: TGCAGCGTTGAACGGTGGCAGGGGGCTTTGGGAGGAAACACCATATATTTT. Its protein is CSVERWQGALGGNTIYF.

This chain links TRBV5-1 with TRBJ1-2; TRBD1 is a possible D gene (5 bases). The V end was cut by 4 bases, the J end by 4 bases, with 8 bases between. The V gene's germline CDR1 is SGHRS and CDR2 YFSETQ. This CDR3 is 12 amino acids long. CDR3 protein: CASSQDSYGYTF. The CDR3 DNA sequence: TGCGCCAGCAGCCAAGACAGCTATGGCTACACCTTC. Full variable domain (missing parts from reference TRBV5-1 and TRBJ1-2): KAGVTQTPRYLIKTRGQQVTLSCSPISGHRSVSWYQQTPGQGLQFLFEYFSETQRNKGNFPGRFSGRQFSNSRSEMNVSTLELGDSALYLCASSQDSYGYTFGSGTRLTVV.

The chain joins TRBV11-2 to TRBJ1-2; D unresolved. The CDR3 runs 13 residues. The V end lost 1 base, the J end lost 3 bases, and 6 bases lay between the germline ends. Germline V gene lookup returns CDR1 SGHAT and CDR2 FQNNGV. For the CDR3, the DNA is TGTGCCAGCAGCTTAGGCACAGACTATGGCTACACCTTC. Amino acid sequence: CASSLGTDYGYTF.

This rearrangement joins TRBV18 to TRBJ2-1; 9 bases are a match to TRBD2. This CDR3 has 15 residues. Germline assignment: CDR1 KGHSH and CDR2 LQKENI. The V and J ends lost 3 bases and 6 bases, in that order; junction bases with no gene match: 6. This chain's CDR3 is CASSPVAGVGNEQFF. The CDR3 DNA reads as TGTGCCAGCTCACCGGTAGCGGGGGTAGGCAATGAGCAGTTCTTC.

A few counts support this clone. This chain connects TRBV6-5 to TRBJ1-2; TRBD1 matches at 9 bases. The germline gives CDR1 MNHEY, CDR2 SVGAGI. Unmatched junction bases numbered 11, after V lost 6 bases and J lost 9 bases. The CDR3 totals 14 residues. The CDR3 here is CASSRQGVRRSYTF. The CDR3 DNA reads TGTGCCAGCAGCCGACAGGGGGTCCGGCGGAGCTACACCTTC.

The rearrangement joins TRBV15 to TRBJ2-7, with TRBD2 matching over 7 bases. V gave up 0 bases and J gave up 9 bases; unmatched junction bases: 5. The CDR3 runs to 13 residues. CDR1 and CDR2 from the germline V gene are LNHNV and YYDKDF (reference sequence). Here the CDR3 DNA reads TGTGCCACCAGCAGAGATCTACTAGCGACGCAGTACGTC. This sequence encodes CATSRDLLATQYV.

The V call is TRBV5-8, the J call TRBJ2-5; possibly TRBD2 for D (6 bases). Trimming pared 6 bases from V and 5 bases from J, leaving 8 bases between. Germline CDR1 SGHTS, CDR2 YDEGEE. CDR3 length: 11 amino acids. This chain's CDR3 is CASTGGETQYF. The CDR3 region has the DNA TGTGCCAGCACCGGAGGGGAGACCCAGTACTTC. The complete variable domain, with remaining parts taken from reference TRBV5-8 and TRBJ2-5, reads EAGVTQSPTHLIKTRGQQATLRCSPISGHTSVYWYQQALGLGLQFLLWYDEGEERNRGNFPPRFSGRQFPNYSSELNVNALELEDSALYLCASTGGETQYFGPGTRLLVL.

CDR3 region: CASSYLRQGRCEQYV. In DNA form, the CDR3 reads TGTGCCAGCAGCTACCTCAGACAGGGTCGTTGCGAGCAGTACGTC. The chain joins TRBV7-8 to TRBJ2-7; 7 bases match TRBD1. The CDR3 has 15 residues. V lost 4 bases to trimming and J lost 6 bases; unmatched junction nucleotides: 12. Germline V lookup: CDR1 SGHVS, CDR2 FQNEAQ.